This is a list of T cell receptor beta chains from one sample in a study of blood T cell repertoires in COVID-19. This table comes from immunoSEQ multiplex PCR, and its TCRdb copy is limited to in-frame clones, with some not included. The data hold approximately 380,000 clones, with approximately 90% observed a single time. Sequencing was performed on PBMCs or T cells enriched from blood (not recorded which). The source of these receptors is a woman aged 40-49 years who had been exposed to COVID-19. CDR3s leave out the opening cysteine and the closing phenylalanine or tryptophan.

j_call: TRBJ1-3; v_call: TRBV7-9; cdr3_aa: ASSPGQGAGNTIY
j_call: TRBJ2-7; v_call: TRBV19; cdr3_aa: ASSMGSAAYEQY
j_call: TRBJ2-1; v_call: TRBV6-2/TRBV6-3; cdr3_aa: ASSPKLGFEQF
j_call: TRBJ2-7; v_call: TRBV12-5; cdr3_aa: ASGLVLAATYEQY
j_call: TRBJ1-2; v_call: TRBV7-2; cdr3_aa: ASSRDRENYGYT
j_call: TRBJ2-7; v_call: TRBV7-2; cdr3_aa: ASSQGARNYEQY
j_call: TRBJ1-1; v_call: TRBV30; cdr3_aa: AWSRDRGNTEAF
j_call: TRBJ1-4; v_call: TRBV19; cdr3_aa: ASSRRGFEKLF
j_call: TRBJ2-5; v_call: TRBV3-1/TRBV3-2; cdr3_aa: ASSQPPLAGGGRETQY
j_call: TRBJ2-7; v_call: TRBV18; cdr3_aa: ASSPAAVAYEQY
j_call: TRBJ1-2; v_call: TRBV19; cdr3_aa: ASSTQGKYGYT
j_call: TRBJ2-3; v_call: TRBV10-3; cdr3_aa: AIKGLGTDTQY
j_call: TRBJ1-5; v_call: TRBV18; cdr3_aa: ASSPYSNQPQH
j_call: TRBJ2-1; v_call: TRBV6-2/TRBV6-3; cdr3_aa: ASSPGTGFYNEQF
j_call: TRBJ1-1; v_call: TRBV28; cdr3_aa: ASSQVGGWTEAF
j_call: TRBJ2-7; v_call: TRBV20-1; cdr3_aa: SASSPGDYEQY
j_call: TRBJ2-2; v_call: TRBV7-9; cdr3_aa: ASSSYDPRAGELF
j_call: TRBJ1-1; v_call: TRBV6-1; cdr3_aa: ASSEDPSGVAEAF
j_call: TRBJ1-1; v_call: TRBV18; cdr3_aa: ASSPNRNMNTEAF
j_call: TRBJ1-1; v_call: TRBV29-1; cdr3_aa: SARDRVGTEAF
j_call: TRBJ2-7; v_call: TRBV10-1; cdr3_aa: ASSESRAGIDEQY
j_call: TRBJ2-5; v_call: TRBV6-5; cdr3_aa: ASSYLSQGEETQY
j_call: TRBJ2-5; v_call: TRBV30; cdr3_aa: AYEDRGETQY
j_call: TRBJ1-4; v_call: TRBV9; cdr3_aa: ASSVGGQGNEKLF
j_call: TRBJ2-5; v_call: TRBV29-1; cdr3_aa: SVDVAGSEETQY
j_call: TRBJ2-7; v_call: TRBV7-9; cdr3_aa: ASSSREPYEQY
j_call: TRBJ2-7; v_call: TRBV11-2; cdr3_aa: ASSRPSSGGRNEQY
j_call: TRBJ1-2; v_call: TRBV4-1; cdr3_aa: ASSLDRGLGYT
j_call: TRBJ2-2; v_call: TRBV6-5; cdr3_aa: ASSTIAGGPGELF
j_call: TRBJ2-3; v_call: TRBV7-6; cdr3_aa: ASSTQGAITDTQY
j_call: TRBJ1-1; v_call: TRBV11-3; cdr3_aa: ASSSPGGAVNTEAF
j_call: TRBJ1-2; v_call: TRBV7-8; cdr3_aa: ASSKTVTNYGYT
j_call: TRBJ2-3; v_call: TRBV25-1; cdr3_aa: ASSVTGRDTQY
j_call: TRBJ1-4; v_call: TRBV18; cdr3_aa: ASSGPVSEKLF
j_call: TRBJ2-5; v_call: TRBV12-3/TRBV12-4; cdr3_aa: ASSLNGETQY
j_call: TRBJ1-2; v_call: TRBV5-8; cdr3_aa: ASSPVLGQAFSHYGYT